What follows is one T cell receptor beta chain and its context. The data originate from a study of blood T cell repertoires in COVID-19. The wider study: Acute-phase and convalescent COVID-19 samples originated in the United States, Italy and Spain.

The method was immunoSEQ multiplex PCR; TCRdb's version includes in-frame clones alone and lacks a portion of them. The sample lists approximately 91,000 clones, about three quarters occurring once. The V gene lost 1 base and the J gene lost 2 bases, with 8 bases spanning the gap. CDR1 GTSNPN and CDR2 SVGIG come from the germline V gene (reference sequence). This CDR3 is built from 13 residues. The clonotype comes from a man aged 65 to 85 with acute or convalescent COVID-19. The chain employs TRBV30 and TRBJ1-1; a weak D match, TRBD1 (5 bases). Sequencing was carried out using peripheral blood. The CDR3 reads CAWSERGNTEAFF. DNA of the CDR3: TGTGCCTGGAGTGAAAGGGGAAACACTGAAGCTTTCTTT.